This T cell receptor (beta chain) was sequenced in a study of T cell responses to AZD1222 COVID-19 vaccine (dated by TCRdb to the early 2020s). For context, the study as a whole: TCR sequencing covered approximately 230 trial participants: approximately 200 given two doses of AZD1222 and 26 given two doses of MenACWY control vaccine. Trial participants were enrolled by age into subgroups of 18-55, 56-69 and 70-plus years, and roughly 150, 30 and 60 TCR-sequenced participants, respectively, were included in these subgroups.

The CDR3 regions of human TCRbeta chains were analyzed by immunosequencing. As for the authors' bioinformatics: TCRs in the repertoires were compared against a reference library of SARS-CoV-2-specific TCRs that had been generated with the MIRA antigen-specificity platform. Breadth meant the fraction of unique TCRs that were SARS-CoV-2-associated, whereas depth meant the fraction of total T cells that were SARS-CoV-2-associated. Each spike-specific TCR was assigned to its reactive spike region and to a CD4 or CD8 class using the MIRA data. Log10-transformed breadth and depth values were compared by one-way ANOVA with Sidak's multiple comparisons tests. TCRdb provides this immuneACCESS table in a form limited to in-frame rearrangements. Some clones are lacking; in checked studies, under half of them reflect an unresolved V gene, and why the rest are absent is not known. The V and J calls and clone size were taken over from that table, and D and trimming were inferred from the DNA. Recorded for this sample are 120,000 or so clones; approximately 90% of them occurred a single time. Around 10% of the sample belongs to the ten largest clones.

Study-level results and caveats: No day 14 peak-response samples were available, so repertoires were characterized only after the peak T cell response. Conclusions about previously exposed vaccinees were limited because only six or seven AZD1222 recipients were SARS-CoV-2 seropositive at baseline. A significant rise in spike-specific TCR breadth and depth was observed after two AZD1222 doses relative to day 0 and relative to MenACWY recipients. The 56-69-year group was small, and its depth increase did not reach significance, likely because of low power. The vaccine-associated CD4 TCRs covered the entire spike protein, and the dominant responses fell in regions 160-218 and 743-854. Participants were mostly white British, with more females than males. The authors suggested clonal diversity may have been underestimated. Reportedly, almost half of the unique spike-specific TCRs recognized epitopes lying outside the regions that are mutated in the B.1.351 and B.1.1.7 variants.

Concerning this clone itself: The antigen it recognizes is unknown. Qualities for individual bases were not recorded, and no much larger clone is one base off.

V is shortened by 7 bases, J by 1 base, and the region joining them spans 11 bases. The CDR3 contains 13 residues, cysteine and phenylalanine counted. Here the CDR3 DNA is all that survives: 39 bases in frame from base 1. Based on the germline V gene, the CDR1 and CDR2 sequences are SGHAT and FQNNGV. What this sample's time point label stands for: baseline before first vaccination. The sample's treatment or condition, from its label and the paper: meningococcal conjugate vaccine given as trial control. Vaccinee samples came from UK trials COV001 and COV002, including a single-blind randomized controlled phase 2/3 trial of AZD1222 (ChAdOx1 nCoV-19) in healthy adults. For TCRbeta chain sequencing, PBMC samples were collected from trial participants at day 0 and at day 28 after the second dose.

The TCR was taken from an adult in good health. The V and J segments used are TRBV11-2 and TRBJ2-7; no confident D gene assignment can be made. The source material was peripheral blood, sampled on day 0 of MenACWY control vaccination. The CDR3 is CASTWAVSYEQYF. The DNA is as follows: TGTGCCAGCACCTGGGCCGTTTCCTACGAGCAGTACTTC.